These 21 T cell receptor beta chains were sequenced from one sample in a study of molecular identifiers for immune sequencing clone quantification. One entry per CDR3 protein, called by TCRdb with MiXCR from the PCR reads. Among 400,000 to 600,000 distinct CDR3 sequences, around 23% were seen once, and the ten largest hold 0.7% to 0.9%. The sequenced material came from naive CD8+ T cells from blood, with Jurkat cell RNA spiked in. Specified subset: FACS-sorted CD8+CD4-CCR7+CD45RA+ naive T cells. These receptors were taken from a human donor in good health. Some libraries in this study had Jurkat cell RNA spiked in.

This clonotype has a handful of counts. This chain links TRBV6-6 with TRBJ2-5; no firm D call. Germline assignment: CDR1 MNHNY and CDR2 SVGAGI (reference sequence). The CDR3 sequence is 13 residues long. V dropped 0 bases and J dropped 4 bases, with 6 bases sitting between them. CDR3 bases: TGTGCCAGCAGTTACTCGACGACAGAGACCCAGTACTTC. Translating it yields CASSYSTTETQYF.

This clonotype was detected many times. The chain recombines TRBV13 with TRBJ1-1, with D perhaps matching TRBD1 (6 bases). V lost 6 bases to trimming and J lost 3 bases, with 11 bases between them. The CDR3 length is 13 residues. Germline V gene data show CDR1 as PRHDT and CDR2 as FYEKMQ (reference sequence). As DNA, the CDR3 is TGTGCCAGCAGTTCACAGGGTTACACTGAAGCTTTCTTT. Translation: CASSSQGYTEAFF.

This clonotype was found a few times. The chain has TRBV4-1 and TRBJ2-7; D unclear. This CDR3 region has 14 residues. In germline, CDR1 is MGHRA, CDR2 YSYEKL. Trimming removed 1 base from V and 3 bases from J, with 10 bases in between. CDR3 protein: CASSQGIWGYEQYF. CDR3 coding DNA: TGCGCCAGCAGCCAAGGGATTTGGGGCTACGAGCAGTACTTC.

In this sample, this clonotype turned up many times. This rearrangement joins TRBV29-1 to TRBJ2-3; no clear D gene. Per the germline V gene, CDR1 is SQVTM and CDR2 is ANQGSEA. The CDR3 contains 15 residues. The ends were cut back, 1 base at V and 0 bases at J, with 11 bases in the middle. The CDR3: CSVEVSEPSTDTQYF. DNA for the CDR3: TGCAGCGTTGAAGTCTCAGAACCTAGCACAGATACGCAGTATTTT.

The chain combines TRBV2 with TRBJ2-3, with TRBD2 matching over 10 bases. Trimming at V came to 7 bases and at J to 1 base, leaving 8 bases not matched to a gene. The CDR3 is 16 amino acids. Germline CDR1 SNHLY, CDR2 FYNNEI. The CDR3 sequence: CASIPQRGGRTDTQYF. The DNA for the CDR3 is TGTGCCAGCATTCCCCAGCGGGGGGGCCGCACAGATACGCAGTATTTT.

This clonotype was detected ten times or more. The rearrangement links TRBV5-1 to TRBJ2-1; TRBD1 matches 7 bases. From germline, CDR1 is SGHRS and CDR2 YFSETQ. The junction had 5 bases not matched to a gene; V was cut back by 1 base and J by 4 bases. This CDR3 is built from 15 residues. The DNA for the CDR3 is TGCGCCAGCAGCTTGAGAACAGGGGTGTACAATGAGCAGTTCTTC. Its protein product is CASSLRTGVYNEQFF.

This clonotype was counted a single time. CDR3 region: CASSKRTGFTEAFF. The DNA of the CDR3 is TGTGCCAGCAGCAAACGGACAGGGTTCACTGAAGCTTTCTTT. This chain joins TRBV7-9 and TRBJ1-1; 8 positions match TRBD1. Germline V gives CDR1 SEHNR, CDR2 FQNEAQ (reference sequence). The length of the CDR3 is 14 residues. J lost 4 bases, V lost 5 bases, and 6 bases had no gene match.

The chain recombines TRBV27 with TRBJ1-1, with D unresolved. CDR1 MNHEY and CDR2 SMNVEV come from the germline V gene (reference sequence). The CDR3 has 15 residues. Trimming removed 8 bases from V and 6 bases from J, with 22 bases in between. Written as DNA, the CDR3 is TGTGCCAGCCGTCCTTACGGGGTTCTGGATCCTGAAGCTTTCTTT. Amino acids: CASRPYGVLDPEAFF.

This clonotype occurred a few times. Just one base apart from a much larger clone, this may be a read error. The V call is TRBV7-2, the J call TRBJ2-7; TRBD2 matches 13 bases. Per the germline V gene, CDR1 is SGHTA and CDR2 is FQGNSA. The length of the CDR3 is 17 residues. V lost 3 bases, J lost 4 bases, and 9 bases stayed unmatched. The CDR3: CASSLEQLAGGPYEQYF. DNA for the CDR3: TGTGCCAGCAGCTTGGAACAACTAGCGGGAGGGCCGTACGAGCAGTACTTC.

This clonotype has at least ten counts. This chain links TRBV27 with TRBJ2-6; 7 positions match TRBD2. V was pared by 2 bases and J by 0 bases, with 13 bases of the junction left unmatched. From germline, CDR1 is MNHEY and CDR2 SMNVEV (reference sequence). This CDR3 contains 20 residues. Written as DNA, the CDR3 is TGTGCCAGCAGTTTAACCCAAATAGCGGGCGTGAGCTCTGGGGCCAACGTCCTGACTTTC. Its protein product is CASSLTQIAGVSSGANVLTF.

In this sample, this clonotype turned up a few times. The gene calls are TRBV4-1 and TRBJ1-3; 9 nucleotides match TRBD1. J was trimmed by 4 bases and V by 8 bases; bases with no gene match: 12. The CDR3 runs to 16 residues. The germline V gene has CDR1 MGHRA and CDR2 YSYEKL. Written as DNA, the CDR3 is TGCGCCAGCTGTCCCCGGACAGGGGAGGACGGAAACACCATATATTTT. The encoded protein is CASCPRTGEDGNTIYF.

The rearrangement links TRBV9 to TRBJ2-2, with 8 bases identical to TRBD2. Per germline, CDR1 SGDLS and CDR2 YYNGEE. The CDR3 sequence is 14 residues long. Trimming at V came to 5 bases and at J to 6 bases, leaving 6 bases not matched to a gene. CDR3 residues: CASRGAGGPGELFF. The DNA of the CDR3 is TGTGCCAGCAGGGGGGCGGGGGGCCCCGGGGAGCTGTTTTTT.

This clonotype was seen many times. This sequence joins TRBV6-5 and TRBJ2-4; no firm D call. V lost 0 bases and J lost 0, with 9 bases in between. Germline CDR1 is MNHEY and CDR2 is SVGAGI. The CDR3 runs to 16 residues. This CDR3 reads CASSYSTPGAKNIQYF. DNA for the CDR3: TGTGCCAGCAGTTACTCGACCCCAGGAGCCAAAAACATTCAGTACTTC.

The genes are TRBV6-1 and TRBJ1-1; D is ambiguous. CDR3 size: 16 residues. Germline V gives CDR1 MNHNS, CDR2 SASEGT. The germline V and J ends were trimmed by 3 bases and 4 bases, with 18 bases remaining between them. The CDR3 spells CASSDNSVIWATEAFF. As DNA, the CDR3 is TGTGCCAGCAGTGACAATTCAGTCATTTGGGCCACTGAAGCTTTCTTT.

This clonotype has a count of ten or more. The CDR3 bases are TGTGCCAGCAGCGGACGGTATAGCAATCAGCCCCAGCATTTT. Translation: CASSGRYSNQPQHF. This chain joins TRBV7-8 and TRBJ1-5; the D is unclear. Trimming removed 5 bases at V and 0 bases at J, with 8 bases between. The CDR3 loop spans 14 amino acids. Germline V CDR1 and CDR2: SGHVS, FQNEAQ.

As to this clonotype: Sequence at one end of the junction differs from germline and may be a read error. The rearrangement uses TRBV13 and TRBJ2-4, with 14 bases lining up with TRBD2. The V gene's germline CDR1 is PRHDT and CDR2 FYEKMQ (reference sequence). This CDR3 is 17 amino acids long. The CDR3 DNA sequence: TGTGCCAGCAGCTTGGGACTAGCGGGAGCTGGCAAAAACGTTCAGTACTTC. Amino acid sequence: CASSLGLAGAGKNVQYF.

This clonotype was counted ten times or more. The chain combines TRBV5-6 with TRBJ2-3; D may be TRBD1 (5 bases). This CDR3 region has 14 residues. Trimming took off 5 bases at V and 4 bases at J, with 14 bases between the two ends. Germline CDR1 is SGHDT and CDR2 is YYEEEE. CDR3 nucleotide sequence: TGTGCCAGCAGGCTTGGGGCAGCGCCAGATACGCAGTATTTT. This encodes CASRLGAAPDTQYF.

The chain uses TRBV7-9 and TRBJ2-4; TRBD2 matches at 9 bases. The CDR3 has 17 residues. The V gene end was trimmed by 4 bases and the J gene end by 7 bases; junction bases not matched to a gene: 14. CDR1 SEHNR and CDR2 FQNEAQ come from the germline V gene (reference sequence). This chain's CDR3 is CASSSSERGVLGNIQYF. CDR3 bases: TGTGCCAGCAGCTCCAGTGAGCGGGGGGTCTTAGGGAACATTCAGTACTTC.

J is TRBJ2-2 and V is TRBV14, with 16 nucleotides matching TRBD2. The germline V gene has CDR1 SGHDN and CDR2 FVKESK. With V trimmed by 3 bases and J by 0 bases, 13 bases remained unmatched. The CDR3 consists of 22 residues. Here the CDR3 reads CASSQGLAGGNTASANTGELFF. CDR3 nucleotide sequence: TGTGCCAGCAGCCAGGGACTAGCGGGAGGGAATACTGCTTCGGCGAACACCGGGGAGCTGTTTTTT.

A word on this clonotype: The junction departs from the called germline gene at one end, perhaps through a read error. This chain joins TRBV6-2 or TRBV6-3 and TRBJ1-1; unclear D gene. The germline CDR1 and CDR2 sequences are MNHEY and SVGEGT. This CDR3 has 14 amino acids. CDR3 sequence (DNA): TGTGCCAGCAGTTACAGCTGGGAGAACACTGAAGCTTCCTTT. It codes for CASSYSWENTEASF.

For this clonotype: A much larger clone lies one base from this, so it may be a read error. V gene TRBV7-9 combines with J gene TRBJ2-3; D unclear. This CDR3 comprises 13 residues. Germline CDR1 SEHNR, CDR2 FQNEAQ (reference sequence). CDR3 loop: CATSLAPIDTQYF. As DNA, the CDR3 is TGTGCCACCAGCTTAGCCCCTATAGATACGCAGTATTTT.